This T cell receptor beta chain was observed in a study of cytomegalovirus exposure and HLA in healthy donors. Study-wide results and caveats: What a later analysis reportedly showed was that an Asian-associated ancestry cluster had fewer N-insertions than the roughly 720-donor mean. For most TCR beta V segments, an earlier analysis put the productive rate at about 87% or about 30% of the time. The study recorded 160 or so TCR beta chains that were cytomegalovirus-associated. Sequencing had likely introduced a cluster of highly shared sequence variants as an artifact.

Notes on this clone: Its antigen remains unknown.

PCR was performed using 60 Vbeta and 13 Jbeta primers. Assay used: immunoSEQ multiplex PCR; TCRdb lists only in-frame clones, some missing. The sample contains about 180,000 clones, around four fifths of which appear only once. Germline CDR1 and CDR2: KGHSH and LQKENI. The CDR3 has 15 amino acids. J lost 0 bases, V lost 3 bases, and 4 bases had no gene match. This receptor was obtained from a woman aged 25-40 years in good health and CMV-seropositive. The sequenced sample consisted of PBMCs. The chain carries TRBV18 and TRBJ1-2; 7 nucleotides agree with TRBD1. This CDR3 is CASSPRDRANYGYTF. As DNA, the CDR3 is TGTGCCAGCTCACCCCGGGACAGAGCTAACTATGGCTACACCTTC.